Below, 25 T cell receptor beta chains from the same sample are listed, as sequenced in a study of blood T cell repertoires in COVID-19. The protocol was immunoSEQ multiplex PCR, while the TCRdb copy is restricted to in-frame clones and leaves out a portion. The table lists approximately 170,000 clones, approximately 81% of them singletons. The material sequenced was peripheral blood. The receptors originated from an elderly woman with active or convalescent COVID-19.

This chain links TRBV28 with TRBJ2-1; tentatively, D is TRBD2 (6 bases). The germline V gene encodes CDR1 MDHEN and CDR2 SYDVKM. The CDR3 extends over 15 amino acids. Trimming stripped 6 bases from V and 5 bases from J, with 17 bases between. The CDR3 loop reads CASRPSGVYHNEQFF. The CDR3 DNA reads TGTGCCAGCAGGCCTTCGGGGGTTTACCACAATGAGCAGTTCTTC.

For the CDR3, the DNA is TGTGCCAGCAGTACCGGGACTAGCGGGCGGGCTCCCTACGAGCAGTACTTC. The encoded protein is CASSTGTSGRAPYEQYF. V and J are TRBV28 and TRBJ2-7; 12 bases agree with TRBD2. With 5 bases clipped from V and 2 bases from J, the junction kept 10 bases outside the gene matches. The CDR3 has 17 amino acids. Germline lookup yields CDR1 MDHEN and CDR2 SYDVKM.

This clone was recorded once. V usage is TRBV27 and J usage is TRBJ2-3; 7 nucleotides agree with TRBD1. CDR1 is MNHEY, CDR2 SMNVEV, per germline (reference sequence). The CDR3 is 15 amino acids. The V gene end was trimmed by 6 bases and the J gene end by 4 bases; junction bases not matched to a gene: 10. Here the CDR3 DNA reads TGTGCCAGCAGACTAGACAGGGCTTTCCCAGATACGCAGTATTTT. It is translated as CASRLDRAFPDTQYF.

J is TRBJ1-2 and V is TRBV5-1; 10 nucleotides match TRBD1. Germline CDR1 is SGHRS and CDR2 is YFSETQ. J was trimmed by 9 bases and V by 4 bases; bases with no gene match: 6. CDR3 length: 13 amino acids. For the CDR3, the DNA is TGCGCCAGCAGCGCGGGGACAGGGGATCGCTACACCTTC. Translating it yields CASSAGTGDRYTF.

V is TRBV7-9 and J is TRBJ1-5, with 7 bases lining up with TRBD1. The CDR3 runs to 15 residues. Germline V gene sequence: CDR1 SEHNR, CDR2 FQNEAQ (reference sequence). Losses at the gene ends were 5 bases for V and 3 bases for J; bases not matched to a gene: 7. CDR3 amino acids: CASSQGGRDNQPQHF. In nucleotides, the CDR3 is TGTGCCAGCAGCCAAGGGGGCAGGGACAATCAGCCCCAGCATTTT.

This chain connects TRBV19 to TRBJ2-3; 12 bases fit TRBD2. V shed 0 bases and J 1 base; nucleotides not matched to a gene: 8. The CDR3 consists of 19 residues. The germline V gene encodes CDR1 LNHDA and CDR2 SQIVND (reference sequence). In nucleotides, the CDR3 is TGTGCCAGTAGTATAGATCGGACTAGCGGGACCGTCGGCACAGATACGCAGTATTTT. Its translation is CASSIDRTSGTVGTDTQYF.

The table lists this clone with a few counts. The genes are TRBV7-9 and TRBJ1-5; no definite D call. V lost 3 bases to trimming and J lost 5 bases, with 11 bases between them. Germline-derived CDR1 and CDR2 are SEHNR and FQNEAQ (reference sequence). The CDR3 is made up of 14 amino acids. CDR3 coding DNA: TGTGCCAGCAGCTTGTCGGGAAGCGATCAGCCCCAGCATTTT. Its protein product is CASSLSGSDQPQHF.

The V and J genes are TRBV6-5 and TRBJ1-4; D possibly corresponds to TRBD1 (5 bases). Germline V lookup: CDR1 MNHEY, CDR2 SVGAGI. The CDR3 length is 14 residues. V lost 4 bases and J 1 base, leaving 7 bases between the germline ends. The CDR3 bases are TGTGCCAGCAGTTCGGGGGGAACTAATGAAAAACTGTTTTTT. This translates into CASSSGGTNEKLFF.

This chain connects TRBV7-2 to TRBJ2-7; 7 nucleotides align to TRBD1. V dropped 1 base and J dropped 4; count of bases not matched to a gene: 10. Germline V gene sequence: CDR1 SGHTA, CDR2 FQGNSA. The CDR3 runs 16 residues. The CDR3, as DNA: TGTGCCAGCAGCTTAGACTCGACAGGGAAGCTGTACGAGCAGTACTTC. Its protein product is CASSLDSTGKLYEQYF.

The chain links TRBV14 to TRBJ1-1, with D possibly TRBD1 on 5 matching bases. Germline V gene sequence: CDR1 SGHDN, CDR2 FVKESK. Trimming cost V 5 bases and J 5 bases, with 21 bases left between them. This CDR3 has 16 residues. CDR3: CASSAYWGGGWTEAFF. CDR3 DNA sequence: TGTGCCAGCAGCGCGTACTGGGGGGGAGGATGGACTGAAGCTTTCTTT.

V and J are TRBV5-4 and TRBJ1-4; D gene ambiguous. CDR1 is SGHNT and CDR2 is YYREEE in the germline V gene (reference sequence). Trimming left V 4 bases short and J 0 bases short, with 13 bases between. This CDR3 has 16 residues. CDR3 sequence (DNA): TGTGCCAGCAGCGTCTTCCTCCCTTCAACTAATGAAAAACTGTTTTTT. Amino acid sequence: CASSVFLPSTNEKLFF.

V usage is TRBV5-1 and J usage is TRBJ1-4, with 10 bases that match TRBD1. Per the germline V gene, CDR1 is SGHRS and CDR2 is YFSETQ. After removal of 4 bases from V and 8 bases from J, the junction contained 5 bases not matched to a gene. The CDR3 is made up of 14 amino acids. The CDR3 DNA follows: TGCGCCAGCAGCGCGGGACAGGGGTACGAAAAACTGTTTTTT. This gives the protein CASSAGQGYEKLFF.

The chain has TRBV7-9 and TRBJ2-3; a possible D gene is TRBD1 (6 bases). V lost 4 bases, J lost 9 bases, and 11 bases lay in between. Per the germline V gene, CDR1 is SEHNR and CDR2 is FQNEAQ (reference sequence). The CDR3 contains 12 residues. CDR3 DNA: TGTGCCAGCAGCTCCGGGACACAAACGCAGTATTTT. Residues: CASSSGTQTQYF.

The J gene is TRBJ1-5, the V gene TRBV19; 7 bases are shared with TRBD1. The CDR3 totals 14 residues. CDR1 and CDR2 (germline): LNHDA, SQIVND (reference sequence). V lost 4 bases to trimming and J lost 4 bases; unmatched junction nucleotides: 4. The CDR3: CASSKPGGNQPQHF. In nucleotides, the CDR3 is TGTGCCAGTAGTAAGCCAGGGGGTAATCAGCCCCAGCATTTT.

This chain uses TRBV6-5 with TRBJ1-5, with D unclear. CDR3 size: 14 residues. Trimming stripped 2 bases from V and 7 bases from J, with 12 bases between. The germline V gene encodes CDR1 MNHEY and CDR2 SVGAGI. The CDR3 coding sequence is TGTGCCAGCAGTTACGCGGGAGGAGGACAGCCCCAGCATTTT. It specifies CASSYAGGGQPQHF.

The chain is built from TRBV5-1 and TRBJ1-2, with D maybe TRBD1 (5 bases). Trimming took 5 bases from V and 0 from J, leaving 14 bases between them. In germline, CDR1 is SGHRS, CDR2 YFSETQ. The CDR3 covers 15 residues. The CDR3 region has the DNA TGCGCCAGCAGGGCAGGGAATGTCGCTAACTATGGCTACACCTTC. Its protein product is CASRAGNVANYGYTF.

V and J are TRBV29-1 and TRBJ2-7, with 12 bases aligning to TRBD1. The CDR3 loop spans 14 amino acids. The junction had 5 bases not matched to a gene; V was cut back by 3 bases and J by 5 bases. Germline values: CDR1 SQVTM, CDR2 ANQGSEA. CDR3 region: CSVEGGQGANEQYF. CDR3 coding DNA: TGCAGCGTTGAGGGGGGACAGGGGGCCAACGAGCAGTACTTC.

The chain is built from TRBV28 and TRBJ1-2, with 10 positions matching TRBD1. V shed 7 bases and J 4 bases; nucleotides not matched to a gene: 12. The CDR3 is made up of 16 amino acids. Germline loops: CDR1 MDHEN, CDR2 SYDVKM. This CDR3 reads CASTLSDRGLGYGYTF. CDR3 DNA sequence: TGTGCCAGCACCCTAAGTGACAGGGGGCTTGGCTATGGCTACACCTTC.

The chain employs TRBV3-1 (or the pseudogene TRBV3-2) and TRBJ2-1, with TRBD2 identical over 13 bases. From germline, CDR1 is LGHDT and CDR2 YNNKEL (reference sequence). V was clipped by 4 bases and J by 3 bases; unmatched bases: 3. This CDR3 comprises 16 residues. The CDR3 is CASSRTSGSDYNEQFF. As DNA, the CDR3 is TGTGCCAGCAGCCGGACTAGCGGGAGCGACTACAATGAGCAGTTCTTC.

CDR3 DNA sequence: TGTGCCAGCAGTCAGACCGGGACAGGGGGCTTGGCAGATACGCAGTATTTT. Protein product: CASSQTGTGGLADTQYF. V gene TRBV28 combines with J gene TRBJ2-3, with 12 bases identical to TRBD1. The CDR3 has 17 residues. Germline CDR1 MDHEN, CDR2 SYDVKM. V shed 5 bases, J shed 4 bases, and the junction held 10 bases outside the gene matches. The entire variable domain, with the rest obtained from reference TRBV28 and TRBJ2-3, is as follows: DVKVTQSSRYLVKRTGEKVFLECVQDMDHENMFWYRQDPGLGLRLIYFSYDVKMKEKGDIPEGYSVSREKKERFSLILESASTNQTSMYLCASSQTGTGGLADTQYFGPGTRLTVL.

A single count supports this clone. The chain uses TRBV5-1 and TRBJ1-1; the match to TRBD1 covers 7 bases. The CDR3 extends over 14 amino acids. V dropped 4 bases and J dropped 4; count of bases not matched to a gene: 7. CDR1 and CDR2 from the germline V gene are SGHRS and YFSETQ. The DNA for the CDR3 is TGCGCCAGCAGCGAACAGGGGACAGCCACTGAAGCTTTCTTT. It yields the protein CASSEQGTATEAFF.

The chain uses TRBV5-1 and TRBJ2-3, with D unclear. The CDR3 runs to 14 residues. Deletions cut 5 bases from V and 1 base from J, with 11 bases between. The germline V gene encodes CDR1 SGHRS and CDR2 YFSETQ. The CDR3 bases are TGCGCCAGCAGGGCGGCGATTGGCACAGATACGCAGTATTTT. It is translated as CASRAAIGTDTQYF.

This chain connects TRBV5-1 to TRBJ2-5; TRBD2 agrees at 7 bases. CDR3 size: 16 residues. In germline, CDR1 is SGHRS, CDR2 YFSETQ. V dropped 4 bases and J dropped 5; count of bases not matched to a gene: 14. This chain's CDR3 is CASSPRFSGAGETQYF. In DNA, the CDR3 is TGCGCCAGCAGCCCCCGGTTCTCCGGAGCGGGGGAGACCCAGTACTTC.

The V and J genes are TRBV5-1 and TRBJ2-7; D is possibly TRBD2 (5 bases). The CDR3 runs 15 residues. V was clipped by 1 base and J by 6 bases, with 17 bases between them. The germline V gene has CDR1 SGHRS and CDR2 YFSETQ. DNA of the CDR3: TGCGCCAGCAGCTTGAAAGGCGGCGGAGAGGGCGAGCAGTACTTC. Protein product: CASSLKGGGEGEQYF.

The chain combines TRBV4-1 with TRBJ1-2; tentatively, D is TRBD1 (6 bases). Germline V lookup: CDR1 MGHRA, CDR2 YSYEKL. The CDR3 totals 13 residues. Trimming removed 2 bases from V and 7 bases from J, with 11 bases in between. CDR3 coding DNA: TGCGCCAGCAGCCAATCACAGGGAAGTGGCTACACCTTC. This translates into CASSQSQGSGYTF.